This T cell receptor beta chain was identified during a study of human T cells and chemical hapten exposure. Overall study context: Patients were given diphenylcyclopropenone on the scalp weekly across the roughly 25-week study. Yields of TCR per sample differed, chiefly owing to small differences in pooled library volume.

A single record per CDR3 protein comes from TCRdb applying MiXCR to the RACE reads. The profile shows about 70,000 distinct CDR3 sequences, around 10% of them singletons. Time point specified: patch test 1, 2 weeks after DPC sensitization. Sample treatment: therapeutic diphenylcyclopropenone sensitization with weekly scalp DPC. Alopecia patients, 18 to 70 years old and DPC-suitable, served as donors. This clonotype was picked up many times. Trimming took off 4 bases at V and 1 base at J, with 13 bases between the two ends. CDR1 is MNHEY and CDR2 is SVGAGI in the germline V gene. The CDR3 covers 15 residues.

This specimen consisted of whole blood, obtained in connection with sensitization to the hapten diphenylcyclopropenone (DPC). V and J are TRBV6-5 and TRBJ1-1; D possibly corresponds to TRBD1 (5 bases). This receptor was obtained from a woman between 40 and 55 years old with alopecia areata. Some clones in this sample may be carry-over from other donors' samples. DNA for the CDR3: TGTGCCAGCAGTTCCCTCAGGGAAAGGAACACTGAAGCTTTCTTT. Its translation is CASSSLRERNTEAFF.